The clone carrying this TCR beta chain was detected only once. As yet, its antigen is unknown. The sample belongs to a study of a mutant IDH1 vaccine in newly diagnosed glioma. Across the whole study: Vaccinations were initiated 4-6 weeks following radiotherapy alone, or were given together with temozolomide cycles. Treatment recipients were about 60% male and around 40% female, and their mean age was roughly 40 years.

Time point of the sample: week 23, last vaccination. Topical imiquimod accompanied each vaccine dose, which consisted of 300 ug of mutant IDH1 20-mer peptide. CDR3 size: 18 residues. In germline, CDR1 is SGHNT, CDR2 YYREEE (reference sequence). The V and J ends lost 4 bases and 1 base, in that order; junction bases with no gene match: 12. Repertoires were generated with immunoSEQ multiplex PCR, while TCRdb's copy carries only in-frame clones and drops some. The sample has around 29,000 clones, 80% seen once. This chain uses TRBV5-4 with TRBJ2-5, with 11 bases fitting TRBD2. The TCR sequence derives from a woman between 18 and 29 years old with glioma. This sample comprised PBMCs, obtained from a glioma patient whose treatment included an IDH1 peptide vaccine. The CDR3 bases are TGTGCCAGCAGCCCGGGACTAGCGGAGGGAATTGGCCAAGAGACCCAGTACTTC. Amino acid sequence: CASSPGLAEGIGQETQYF.